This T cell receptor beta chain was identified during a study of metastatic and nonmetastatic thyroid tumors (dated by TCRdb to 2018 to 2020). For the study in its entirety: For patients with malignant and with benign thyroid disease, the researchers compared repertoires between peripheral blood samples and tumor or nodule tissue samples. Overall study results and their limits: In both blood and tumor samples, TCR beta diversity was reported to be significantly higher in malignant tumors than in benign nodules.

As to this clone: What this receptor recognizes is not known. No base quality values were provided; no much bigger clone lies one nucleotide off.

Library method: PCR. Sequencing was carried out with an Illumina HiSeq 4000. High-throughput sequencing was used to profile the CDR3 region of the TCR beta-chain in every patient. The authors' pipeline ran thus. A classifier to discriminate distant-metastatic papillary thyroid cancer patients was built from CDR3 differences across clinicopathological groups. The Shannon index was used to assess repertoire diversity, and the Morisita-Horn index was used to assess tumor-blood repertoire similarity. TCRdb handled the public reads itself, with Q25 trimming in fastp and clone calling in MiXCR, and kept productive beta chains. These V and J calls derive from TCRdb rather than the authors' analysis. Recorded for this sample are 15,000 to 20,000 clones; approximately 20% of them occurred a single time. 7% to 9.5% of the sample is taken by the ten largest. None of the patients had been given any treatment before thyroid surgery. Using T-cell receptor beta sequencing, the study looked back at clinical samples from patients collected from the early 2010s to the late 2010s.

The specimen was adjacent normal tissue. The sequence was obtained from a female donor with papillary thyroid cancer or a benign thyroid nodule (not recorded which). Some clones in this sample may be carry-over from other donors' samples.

The sequenced DNA is TGTGCCAGCAGCTGTACTAGCGGGAGTGCCGGGGAGCTGTTTTTT. It encodes CASSCTSGSAGELFF. Recombination linked TRBV2 to TRBJ2-2, with 11 bases matching TRBD2. Based on the germline V gene, the CDR1 and CDR2 sequences are SNHLY and FYNNEI. Germline trimming amounts to 6 bases on V and 6 bases on J, with 6 as the count of junction bases outside the gene matches. Including cysteine and phenylalanine, the CDR3 has 15 amino acids. Of the read, only the CDR3 DNA is kept; its 45 bases are in frame from base 1.